The 18 T cell receptor beta chains reported below all come from one sample, sequenced in a study of blood T cell repertoires in COVID-19. TCRdb keeps only in-frame clones here, not all; method: immunoSEQ multiplex PCR. The sample lists 110,000 to 150,000 clones, roughly 75% occurring once. Sequencing was done on a sample of PBMCs or T cells enriched from blood (not recorded which). Receptors originate from a woman aged 50 to 65 who had recovered from COVID-19.

V is TRBV30 and J is TRBJ1-6, with D maybe TRBD1 (6 bases). CDR1 is GTSNPN and CDR2 is SVGIG in the germline V gene (reference sequence). The CDR3 has 16 amino acids. V lost 4 bases, J lost 7 bases, and 20 bases lay in between. The CDR3 nucleotides are TGTGCCTGGAAAACACCGGGGGGGCTGAGGAATTCACCCCTCCACTTT. It specifies CAWKTPGGLRNSPLHF.

V gene TRBV7-3 combines with J gene TRBJ2-7; TRBD1 matches at 8 bases. V gave up 2 bases and J gave up 9 bases; unmatched junction bases: 12. Looked up from germline, CDR1 is SGHTA and CDR2 is FQGTGA. This CDR3 has 15 amino acids. CDR3 loop: CASSLGRDRPTRQYV. CDR3 DNA: TGTGCCAGCAGCTTAGGACGGGACAGGCCTACGAGGCAGTACGTC.

In DNA, the CDR3 is TGCAGCGTACCGGACAGGGGCGCCTATGGCTACACCTTC. Translation gives CSVPDRGAYGYTF. This chain uses TRBV29-1 with TRBJ1-2, with 9 nucleotides matching TRBD1. Losses at the gene ends were 6 bases for V and 4 bases for J; bases not matched to a gene: 6. The germline V gene has CDR1 SQVTM and CDR2 ANQGSEA. The length of the CDR3 is 13 residues.

This chain joins TRBV14 and TRBJ2-5, with TRBD1 identical over 10 bases. The V and J ends lost 4 bases and 2 bases, in that order; junction bases with no gene match: 7. Germline CDR1 is SGHDN and CDR2 is FVKESK. CDR3 size: 16 residues. The CDR3 region has the DNA TGTGCCAGCAGCCGAGGAGGGACAGGGGCGCAAGAGACCCAGTACTTC. Encoded protein: CASSRGGTGAQETQYF.

The chain links TRBV12-3 or TRBV12-4 to TRBJ2-1; 7 nucleotides line up with TRBD1. Losses at the gene ends were 3 bases for V and 10 bases for J; bases not matched to a gene: 0. CDR3 size: 11 residues. The CDR3 spells CASSFRGEQFF. DNA for the CDR3: TGTGCCAGCAGTTTCAGGGGGGAGCAGTTCTTC.

This chain joins TRBV3-1 (or the pseudogene TRBV3-2) and TRBJ1-5; D gene uncertain. Trimming removed 2 bases from V and 5 bases from J, with 7 bases in between. Germline assignment: CDR1 LGHDT and CDR2 YNNKEL (reference sequence). There are 13 residues in the CDR3. This CDR3 is CASSQTRYQPQHF. The CDR3, as DNA: TGTGCCAGCAGCCAAACTCGGTATCAGCCCCAGCATTTT.

The chain uses TRBV13 and TRBJ1-5, with TRBD1 matching over 9 bases. This CDR3 comprises 14 residues. V shed 4 bases, J shed 4 bases, and the junction held 2 bases outside the gene matches. Germline values: CDR1 PRHDT, CDR2 FYEKMQ (reference sequence). CDR3 sequence: CASSSGTGNQPQHF. The DNA for the CDR3 is TGTGCCAGCAGCTCCGGGACAGGGAATCAGCCCCAGCATTTT.

This clone was counted a few times. The genes are TRBV14 and TRBJ1-1, with D possibly being TRBD1 (5 bases). There are 13 residues in the CDR3. Germline-derived CDR1 and CDR2 are SGHDN and FVKESK. Trimming pared 4 bases from V and 1 base from J, leaving 7 bases between. The CDR3 loop is CASSRGANTEAFF. CDR3 DNA: TGTGCCAGCAGCCGCGGGGCGAACACTGAAGCTTTCTTT.

A few counts support this clone. V gene TRBV6-5 combines with J gene TRBJ1-1; D is undetermined. CDR1 is MNHEY and CDR2 is SVGAGI in the germline V gene. The V gene lost 6 bases and the J gene lost 5 bases, with 13 bases spanning the gap. This CDR3 has 13 amino acids. CDR3 in amino acids: CASREPPGTEAFF. The CDR3 DNA is TGTGCCAGCAGGGAGCCTCCGGGAACTGAAGCTTTCTTT.

The rearrangement uses TRBV27 and TRBJ1-5; possible D gene TRBD1, 6 bases. The CDR3 extends over 15 amino acids. Trimming cost V 2 bases and J 4 bases, with 12 bases left between them. CDR1 and CDR2 (germline): MNHEY, SMNVEV (reference sequence). CDR3 bases: TGTGCCAGCAGTTTACAACAGGGTTGGAATCAGCCCCAGCATTTT. Protein sequence: CASSLQQGWNQPQHF.

With respect to this clone: The sample holds other DNA sequences that translate to the same CDR3. This chain connects TRBV7-2 to TRBJ1-1; 7 bases map to TRBD1. The CDR3 totals 13 residues. Trimming at V came to 5 bases and at J to 4 bases, leaving 4 bases not matched to a gene. Germline CDR1 reads SGHTA; CDR2 reads FQGNSA. CDR3 sequence (DNA): TGTGCCAGCAGCCTTCGACAGGGCACTGAAGCTTTCTTT. Encoded protein: CASSLRQGTEAFF.

V gene TRBV6-5 combines with J gene TRBJ2-7; 7 nucleotides agree with TRBD1. The germline CDR1 and CDR2 sequences are MNHEY and SVGAGI. Trimming at V came to 5 bases and at J to 5 bases, leaving 6 bases not matched to a gene. The CDR3 consists of 13 residues. This CDR3 reads CASSHGTDHEQYF. In DNA form, the CDR3 reads TGTGCCAGCAGTCACGGGACAGATCACGAGCAGTACTTC.

This clone was observed a handful of times. The chain employs TRBV29-1 and TRBJ2-2; possibly TRBD2 for D (5 bases). The CDR3 spans 14 residues. V gave up 3 bases and J gave up 0 bases, with 8 bases separating them. CDR1 is SQVTM and CDR2 is ANQGSEA in the germline V gene. CDR3 residues: CSVDEGSNTGELFF. The CDR3 bases are TGCAGCGTTGACGAGGGCTCGAACACCGGGGAGCTGTTTTTT.

The chain has TRBV4-1 and TRBJ1-5; D is uncertain. CDR1 and CDR2 from the germline V gene are MGHRA and YSYEKL. The V end was cut by 1 base, the J end by 2 bases, with 12 bases between. The CDR3 runs to 16 residues. The CDR3 loop is CASSQASNQGNQPQHF. The CDR3 region has the DNA TGCGCCAGCAGCCAAGCCTCCAACCAGGGCAATCAGCCCCAGCATTTT.

The chain combines TRBV29-1 with TRBJ1-1; possibly TRBD1 for D (6 bases). The ends were cut back, 6 bases at V and 6 bases at J, with 11 bases in the middle. The CDR3 runs 11 residues. Germline CDR1 SQVTM, CDR2 ANQGSEA. CDR3 amino acids: CSVQTGSEAFF. The CDR3 DNA reads as TGCAGCGTCCAGACAGGATCTGAAGCTTTCTTT.

The gene calls are TRBV28 and TRBJ1-2; no reliable D call. Germline CDR1 MDHEN, CDR2 SYDVKM. Deletions cut 3 bases from V and 6 bases from J, with 8 bases between. CDR3 size: 12 residues. The CDR3 sequence is CASSFRTHGYTF. The CDR3 bases are TGTGCCAGCAGTTTTAGAACGCATGGCTACACCTTC.

In this sample, this clone turned up a few times. V is TRBV29-1 and J is TRBJ1-1; TRBD1 might be the D (5 bases). Trimming cost V 4 bases and J 7 bases, with 13 bases left between them. Per germline, CDR1 SQVTM and CDR2 ANQGSEA. The CDR3 has 12 amino acids. CDR3 in amino acids: CSVGASGVEAFF. The CDR3 DNA is TGCAGCGTTGGGGCCTCGGGGGTTGAAGCTTTCTTT.

V usage is TRBV29-1 and J usage is TRBJ2-2, with D maybe TRBD2 (7 bases). CDR3 length equals 14 residues. Trimming left V 4 bases short and J 7 bases short, with 16 bases between. Looked up from germline, CDR1 is SQVTM and CDR2 is ANQGSEA. In DNA, the CDR3 is TGCAGCGTTGGGGGGGGGCAGTGGGGCGGGGAGCTGTTTTTT. It codes for CSVGGGQWGGELFF.